What follows describes a single T cell receptor (beta chain). As yet, its antigen is unknown. Amplification targeted the TCR beta CDR3 regions, with RNA transcripts as the source material. HTBI primers served in a first-round RT-PCR, which a second-round multiplex PCR followed. TCRdb independently ran MiXCR on the multiplex PCR reads; one entry per CDR3 protein. The data contain around 40,000 distinct CDR3 sequences, over 40% of them seen just once; the ten biggest clones take up roughly 18%. The data are from a study of Graves' ophthalmopathy and Graves' hyperthyroidism. In the study overall: Samples of peripheral blood were obtained at initial diagnosis, prior to treatment of any kind.

Patients were left out if they had other autoimmune diseases, uncontrolled infections, pregnancy or lactation. Study results and caveats: Detection in blood was also observed for most expanded thyroid clonotypes above 0.001 frequency.

V lost 7 bases to trimming and J lost 4 bases; unmatched junction nucleotides: 3. Germline-derived CDR1 and CDR2 are DFQATT and SNEGSKA (reference sequence). The CDR3 runs 13 residues. The rearrangement joins TRBV20-1 to TRBJ2-3, with 12 bases aligning to TRBD2. Sequencing used peripheral blood. This TCR derives from an adult man with Graves' ophthalmopathy. As DNA, the CDR3 is TGCAGTGAAGCTAGCGGGGGGGCAGATACGCAGTATTTT. Translation gives CSEASGGADTQYF.